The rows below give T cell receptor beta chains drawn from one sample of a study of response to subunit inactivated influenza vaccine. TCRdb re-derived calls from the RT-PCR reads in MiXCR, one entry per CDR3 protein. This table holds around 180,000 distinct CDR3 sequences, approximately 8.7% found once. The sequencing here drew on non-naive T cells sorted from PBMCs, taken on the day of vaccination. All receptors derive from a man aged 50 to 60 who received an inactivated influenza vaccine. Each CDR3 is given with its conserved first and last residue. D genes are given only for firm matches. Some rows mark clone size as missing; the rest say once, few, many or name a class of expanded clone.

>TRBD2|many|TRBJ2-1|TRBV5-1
CASSLFSSGVDNEQFF
TGCGCCAGCAGCTTGTTTTCTAGCGGGGTTGACAATGAGCAGTTCTTC
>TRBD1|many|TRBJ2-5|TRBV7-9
CASSTQGGQETQYF
TGTGCCAGCAGCACACAGGGGGGCCAAGAGACCCAGTACTTC
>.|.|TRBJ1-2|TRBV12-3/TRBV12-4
CASTFGGAAFNYGYTF
TGTGCCAGCACCTTTGGGGGGGCCGCATTTAACTATGGCTACACCTTC
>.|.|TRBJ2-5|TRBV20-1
CSAHRLEAQETQYF
TGCAGTGCCCATCGATTGGAGGCCCAAGAGACCCAGTACTTC
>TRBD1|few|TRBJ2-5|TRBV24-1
CATSDFRDRGGETQYF
TGTGCCACCAGTGATTTTCGGGACAGGGGCGGAGAGACCCAGTACTTC
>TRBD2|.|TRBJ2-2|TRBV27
CASSSPRGGVRTGELFF
TGTGCCAGCAGTTCACCCCGGGGAGGGGTCCGCACCGGGGAGCTGTTTTTT
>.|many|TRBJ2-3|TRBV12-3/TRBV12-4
CASSLGGSPDTQYF
TGTGCCAGCAGTTTAGGGGGAAGTCCCGATACGCAGTATTTT
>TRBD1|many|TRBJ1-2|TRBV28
CASSTGGVDGYTF
TGTGCCAGCAGTACAGGGGGGGTCGATGGCTACACCTTC
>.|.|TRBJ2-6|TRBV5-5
CASTPAPGRISGANVLTF
TGTGCCAGCACCCCCGCCCCGGGACGGATCTCTGGGGCCAACGTCCTGACTTTC
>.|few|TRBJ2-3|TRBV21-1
CASSKRQGRRESTQYF
TGTGCCAGCAGCAAACGGCAGGGTCGAAGGGAGAGTACGCAGTATTTT
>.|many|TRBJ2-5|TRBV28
CASSPSKGNSARTKIRQYF
TGTGCCAGCAGTCCAAGTAAGGGGAACAGCGCTCGAACCAAGATAAGGCAGTACTTC
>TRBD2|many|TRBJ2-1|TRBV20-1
CSASGQGGLAGPYIYNEQFF
TGCAGTGCTAGTGGGCAGGGAGGACTAGCGGGGCCCTATATCTACAATGAGCAGTTCTTC
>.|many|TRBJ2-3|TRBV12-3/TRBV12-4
CASSPGRSTDTQYF
TGTGCCAGCAGTCCGGGACGAAGCACAGATACGCAGTATTTT
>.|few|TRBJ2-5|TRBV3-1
CASSRTSGQNQETQYF
TGTGCCAGCAGCCGCACGTCCGGACAGAACCAAGAGACCCAGTACTTC
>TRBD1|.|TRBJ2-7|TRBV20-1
CSARKGTGSSYEQYF
TGCAGTGCTAGAAAAGGGACAGGGAGCTCCTACGAGCAGTACTTC
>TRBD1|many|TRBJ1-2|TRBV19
CASKTTGASGNYGYTF
TGTGCCAGTAAAACGACAGGGGCGTCGGGGAACTATGGCTACACCTTC
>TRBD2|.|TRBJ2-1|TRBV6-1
CASSDPRTSGTLGQFF
TGTGCCAGCAGTGACCCCCGGACTAGCGGTACCTTGGGGCAGTTCTTC
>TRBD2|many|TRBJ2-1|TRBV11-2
CASSLEGSSGYSYNEQFF
TGTGCCAGCAGCTTAGAGGGGTCTAGCGGATACTCCTACAATGAGCAGTTCTTC
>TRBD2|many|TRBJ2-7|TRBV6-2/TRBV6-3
CASSYYSSGSFEQYF
TGTGCCAGCAGTTACTACTCTAGCGGGAGTTTCGAGCAGTACTTC
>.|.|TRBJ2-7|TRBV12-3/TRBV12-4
CASRDSLTYEQYF
TGTGCCAGCAGGGACAGTCTGACCTACGAGCAGTACTTC
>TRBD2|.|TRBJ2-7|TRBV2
CASRRLAGLSYEQYF
TGTGCCAGCAGGAGGCTAGCGGGCCTCTCCTACGAGCAGTACTTC
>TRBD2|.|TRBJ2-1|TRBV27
CASSPRLAGGSYNEQFF
TGTGCCAGCAGTCCGAGACTAGCGGGAGGGTCTTACAATGAGCAGTTCTTC
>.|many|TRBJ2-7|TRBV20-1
CSARIAYAGRNPYEQYF
TGCAGTGCTAGAATCGCGTATGCAGGGAGGAATCCCTACGAGCAGTACTTC